These 23 T cell receptor beta chains share one sample of origin, sequenced in a study of OX40 agonist ivuxolimab in advanced cancers. Here immunoSEQ multiplex PCR was the method, and the copy in TCRdb shows in-frame clones only, minus some. The data hold some 100,000 clones, with roughly nine tenths observed a single time. Here the sequenced sample was CD4+ or CD8+ T cells sorted from blood, taken in a trial of the OX40 agonist ivuxolimab. Every receptor here comes from an adult with an advanced solid tumor such as melanoma, head and neck, liver or kidney cancer.

This sequence joins TRBV5-1 and TRBJ2-4, with D maybe TRBD1 (5 bases). This CDR3 has 14 amino acids. Deletions cut 2 bases from V and 6 bases from J, with 12 bases between. Per germline, CDR1 SGHRS and CDR2 YFSETQ. This CDR3 reads CASSLGVPPNIQYF. The CDR3 DNA sequence: TGCGCCAGCAGCTTAGGGGTGCCACCAAACATTCAGTACTTC.

This clone was recorded a few times. The CDR3 protein is CASRLAGVARHNEQFF. In DNA, the CDR3 is TGTGCCAGCAGATTAGCGGGAGTAGCGAGACACAATGAGCAGTTCTTC. The rearrangement joins TRBV27 to TRBJ2-1; TRBD2 matches at 9 bases. J was trimmed by 5 bases and V by 6 bases; bases with no gene match: 11. Germline V lookup: CDR1 MNHEY, CDR2 SMNVEV (reference sequence). The CDR3 runs to 16 residues.

V gene TRBV29-1 combines with J gene TRBJ2-1; the match to TRBD2 covers 8 bases. Looked up from germline, CDR1 is SQVTM and CDR2 is ANQGSEA. The trim removed 8 bases at V and 6 bases at J, leaving 12 bases unmatched. This CDR3 spans 14 amino acids. The CDR3 here is CSTNGRGGFNEQFF. The CDR3 nucleotides read TGCAGCACCAACGGGAGGGGTGGGTTCAATGAGCAGTTCTTC.

The rearrangement joins TRBV5-5 to TRBJ2-5; D not resolved. Trimming stripped 0 bases from V and 1 base from J, with 16 bases between. The length of the CDR3 is 17 residues. The V gene's germline CDR1 is SGHKS and CDR2 YYEKEE (reference sequence). The CDR3 sequence: CASSLATAAWAQETQYF. As DNA, the CDR3 is TGTGCCAGCAGCTTGGCCACGGCGGCTTGGGCCCAAGAGACCCAGTACTTC.

The chain carries TRBV7-9 and TRBJ2-3; 8 nucleotides agree with TRBD2. Germline loops: CDR1 SEHNR, CDR2 FQNEAQ (reference sequence). The CDR3 runs to 18 residues. Losses at the gene ends were 1 base for V and 4 bases for J; bases not matched to a gene: 13. The CDR3, as DNA: TGTGCCAGCAGCTTAGGGGTAGCGGGAAATCTTGGCGCAGATACGCAGTATTTT. This encodes CASSLGVAGNLGADTQYF.

CDR3 loop: CASRDRGYNTEAFF. CDR3 DNA: TGTGCCAGCAGGGACAGGGGCTACAACACTGAAGCTTTCTTT. The chain uses TRBV2 and TRBJ1-1; 9 positions agree with TRBD1. Germline CDR1 SNHLY, CDR2 FYNNEI. V shed 6 bases and J 2 bases; nucleotides not matched to a gene: 4. This CDR3 region has 14 residues.

V is TRBV5-4 and J is TRBJ1-1; 8 bases match TRBD1. The V gene's germline CDR1 is SGHNT and CDR2 YYREEE (reference sequence). There are 15 residues in the CDR3. The trim removed 3 bases at V and 5 bases at J, leaving 9 bases unmatched. The CDR3, as DNA: TGTGCCAGCAGCTGGCCGGCAGGGGGCCAGACTGAAGCTTTCTTT. Protein: CASSWPAGGQTEAFF. The variable domain in full, with the rest retrieved from reference TRBV5-4 and TRBJ1-1, is ETGVTQSPTHLIKTRGQQVTLRCSSQSGHNTVSWYQQALGQGPQFIFQYYREEENGRGNFPPRFSGLQFPNYSSELNVNALELDDSALYLCASSWPAGGQTEAFFGQGTRLTVV.

The chain has TRBV28 and TRBJ2-7; 8 bases fit TRBD2. Germline CDR1 reads MDHEN; CDR2 reads SYDVKM. CDR3 size: 14 residues. The V and J ends lost 6 bases and 2 bases, in that order; junction bases with no gene match: 6. The CDR3 DNA is TGTGCCAGCAGGGGGGGGACTAGTCCCTACGAGCAGTACTTC. The encoded protein is CASRGGTSPYEQYF.

The chain combines TRBV30 with TRBJ2-5, with D tentatively TRBD2 (6 bases). The CDR3 is 13 residues long. CDR1 is GTSNPN and CDR2 is SVGIG in the germline V gene (reference sequence). Trimming pared 1 base from V and 2 bases from J, leaving 8 bases between. DNA of the CDR3: TGTGCCTGGAGTGGCGGGGTTCAAGAGACCCAGTACTTC. Protein sequence: CAWSGGVQETQYF.

This rearrangement joins TRBV6-5 to TRBJ2-1, with 10 nucleotides matching TRBD2. The germline V gene has CDR1 MNHEY and CDR2 SVGAGI. The CDR3 contains 15 residues. Trimming at V came to 2 bases and at J to 8 bases, leaving 6 bases not matched to a gene. CDR3 sequence (DNA): TGTGCCAGCAGTTACCTGTCTAGCGGGAGCTATGAGCAGTTCTTC. It specifies CASSYLSSGSYEQFF.

This chain joins TRBV1 and TRBJ2-3; the table's D call TRBD2 went unverified against the DNA. TRBV1 is deemed a pseudogene. This CDR3 has 22 amino acids. The CDR3 protein is CTSSPTRTSGTIGVRGTDTQYF. DNA for the CDR3: TGCACCAGCAGCCCGACGCGGACTAGCGGGACAATAGGGGTGAGGGGCACAGATACGCAGTATTTT.

This chain joins TRBV5-1 and TRBJ1-5; possible D gene TRBD1, 5 bases. The CDR3 length is 15 residues. V dropped 4 bases and J dropped 0 bases, with 11 bases sitting between them. Looked up from germline, CDR1 is SGHRS and CDR2 is YFSETQ. The CDR3 reads CASSPQGGSNQPQHF. The CDR3 DNA follows: TGCGCCAGCAGCCCGCAGGGTGGTAGCAATCAGCCCCAGCATTTT.

The chain recombines TRBV20-1 with TRBJ1-1, with D perhaps matching TRBD1 (5 bases). The CDR3 is 11 residues long. Germline V gives CDR1 DFQATT, CDR2 SNEGSKA (reference sequence). V was trimmed by 5 bases and J by 12 bases, leaving 16 bases between them. CDR3 DNA: TGCAGTGCTTTGGGGCCCTCCGGAACTTTCTTT. Translating gives CSALGPSGTFF.

The rearrangement joins TRBV11-2 to TRBJ2-2; D gene uncertain. CDR3 length: 15 residues. Trimming took off 8 bases at V and 1 base at J, with 14 bases between the two ends. In germline, CDR1 is SGHAT, CDR2 FQNNGV. Written as DNA, the CDR3 is TGTGCCAGCGGCCCTCTTTGGGGGAACACCGGGGAGCTGTTTTTT. Protein sequence: CASGPLWGNTGELFF.

The V call is TRBV5-6, the J call TRBJ2-7; 9 nucleotides line up with TRBD1. Unmatched junction bases numbered 15, after V lost 4 bases and J lost 1 base. Germline-derived CDR1 and CDR2 are SGHDT and YYEEEE. The CDR3 spans 18 residues. For the CDR3, the DNA is TGTGCCAGCAGCCTTGCCCTACCGGGACAGGGAAGATCCTACGAGCAGTACTTC. Residues: CASSLALPGQGRSYEQYF.

The V call is TRBV6-6, the J call TRBJ2-7; D uncertain. Trimming took 0 bases from V and 6 from J, leaving 12 bases between them. Germline V gene sequence: CDR1 MNHNY, CDR2 SVGAGI (reference sequence). The CDR3 totals 14 residues. The CDR3 DNA reads TGTGCCAGCAGTTACTCGTTAGCTCGGCCCGAGCAGTACTTC. Translating gives CASSYSLARPEQYF.

The gene calls are TRBV19 and TRBJ1-2, with D maybe TRBD1 (5 bases). Germline lookup yields CDR1 LNHDA and CDR2 SQIVND (reference sequence). V gave up 7 bases and J gave up 0 bases, with 12 bases separating them. This CDR3 region has 14 residues. CDR3 loop: CASTPGGANYGYTF. The CDR3 DNA sequence: TGTGCCAGTACCCCCGGGGGGGCTAACTATGGCTACACCTTC.

The rearrangement joins TRBV27 to TRBJ2-7; 9 nucleotides match TRBD1. Germline loops: CDR1 MNHEY, CDR2 SMNVEV (reference sequence). J lost 0 bases, V lost 3 bases, and 15 bases had no gene match. This CDR3 region has 19 residues. The CDR3 sequence is CASSFSPRGVGQGSYEQYF. CDR3 DNA sequence: TGTGCCAGCAGTTTCTCGCCGAGAGGTGTGGGACAGGGCTCCTACGAGCAGTACTTC.

The chain recombines TRBV6-6 with TRBJ2-3, with D unclear. In germline, CDR1 is MNHNY, CDR2 SVGAGI (reference sequence). V was pared by 10 bases and J by 3 bases, with 8 bases between. The CDR3 loop spans 11 amino acids. CDR3 sequence reads: CATRRTDTQYF. CDR3 sequence (DNA): TGTGCCACTAGAAGGACAGATACGCAGTATTTT.

V gene TRBV7-7 combines with J gene TRBJ2-5; 8 positions agree with TRBD2. The junction had 2 bases not matched to a gene; V was cut back by 0 bases and J by 2 bases. Germline lookup yields CDR1 SSHAT and CDR2 FNYEAQ (reference sequence). CDR3 length: 15 residues. Written as DNA, the CDR3 is TGTGCCAGCAGCTTAGCGCGGGGGGAGCAAGAGACCCAGTACTTC. Residues: CASSLARGEQETQYF.

The chain couples TRBV9 to TRBJ1-3; D unresolved. Germline loops: CDR1 SGDLS, CDR2 YYNGEE. Trimming took 5 bases from V and 0 from J, leaving 15 bases between them. The CDR3 sequence is 16 residues long. The CDR3 here is CASRPDGRTSGNTIYF. Here the CDR3 DNA reads TGTGCCAGCAGACCAGACGGCAGAACCTCTGGAAACACCATATATTTT.

CDR3 sequence reads: CASSVLAVTGELFF. As DNA, the CDR3 is TGTGCCAGCAGTGTTCTAGCGGTAACCGGGGAGCTGTTTTTT. The chain combines TRBV2 with TRBJ2-2; TRBD2 aligns across 7 bases. Germline V gene sequence: CDR1 SNHLY, CDR2 FYNNEI. CDR3 length: 14 residues. V lost 4 bases, J lost 5 bases, and 4 bases stayed unmatched.

The count of this clone is one. The rearrangement links TRBV5-1 to TRBJ2-5; TRBD1 is a possible D gene (6 bases). The CDR3 runs to 16 residues. Per germline, CDR1 SGHRS and CDR2 YFSETQ. Trimming stripped 2 bases from V and 1 base from J, with 15 bases between. The CDR3 coding sequence is TGCGCCAGCAGCTTAGGTGCCGGACAGTTCCAAGAGACCCAGTACTTC. Amino acids: CASSLGAGQFQETQYF.